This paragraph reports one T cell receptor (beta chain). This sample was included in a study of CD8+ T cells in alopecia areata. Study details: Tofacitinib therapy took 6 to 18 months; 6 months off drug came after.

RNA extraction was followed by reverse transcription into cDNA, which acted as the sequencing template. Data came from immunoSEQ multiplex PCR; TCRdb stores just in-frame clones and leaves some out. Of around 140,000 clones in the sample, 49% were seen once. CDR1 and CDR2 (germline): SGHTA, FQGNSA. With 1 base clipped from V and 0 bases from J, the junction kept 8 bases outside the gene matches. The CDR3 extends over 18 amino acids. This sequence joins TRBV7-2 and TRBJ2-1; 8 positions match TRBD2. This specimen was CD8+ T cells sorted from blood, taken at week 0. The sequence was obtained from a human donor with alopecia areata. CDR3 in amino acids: CASSLEAVAGPSYNEQFF. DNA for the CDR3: TGTGCCAGCAGCTTAGAGGCGGTAGCGGGGCCCTCCTACAATGAGCAGTTCTTC.